This TCR beta chain was sequenced for a study of Graves' ophthalmopathy and Graves' hyperthyroidism (dated by TCRdb to 2016 to 2019). The study in broad terms: Peripheral blood was collected at initial diagnosis, prior to any treatment. To tell Graves' ophthalmopathy apart from Graves' hyperthyroidism, and to predict which patients would progress to ophthalmopathy, the study relied on TCR beta repertoire signatures. In total, 135 blood samples were TCR-sequenced: approximately 40 ophthalmopathy, approximately 80 hyperthyroidism and approximately 17 hyperthyroidism-to-ophthalmopathy patients. A discovery set of 100 patients (43 ophthalmopathy, some 58 stable hyperthyroidism) was enrolled to explore V-J signatures distinguishing ophthalmopathy from hyperthyroidism. For independent validation, a separate cohort was made up of approximately 18 hyperthyroidism patients plus 17 patients who later progressed from hyperthyroidism to ophthalmopathy. In about six hyperthyroidism patients, the T-cell repertoires found in thyroid tissue were compared with those found in blood. Following sample collection, hyperthyroidism patients were given methimazole at a starting dose of 30 mg daily, and ophthalmopathy patients were given high-dose intravenous methylprednisolone. The 100 or so discovery patients were randomly split 7:3 into training and test sets.

For repertoire sequencing, TCR beta CDR3 regions were amplified from RNA transcripts. A first-round RT-PCR used HTBI primers with the Qiagen OneStep RT-PCR kit, followed by a second-round multiplex PCR, size selection and purification. Libraries were sequenced on an Illumina HiSeq2000 using paired-end 100 bp reads. For the original study's pipeline: SOAPnuke was used to process the reads, throwing out any read that had adapters, had uncalled bases, had a mean Phred below 15, or lacked an exact constant-primer or identifier match. High-quality paired reads were merged with COPE v1.2.5. Each unique nucleotide sequence was treated as a clonotype, and MiTCR v1.1 was used to align the clonotypes to the IMGT TRB V, D and J references. The analysis was limited to V-J combinations with a frequency above 0.0001, which together covered over 98% of repertoires. A TCR clonal expansion and chaos score per V-J combination was defined as the ratio of F50 clonal expansion to chaos observed in the TCRdist matrix. Welch's t-statistics and random forest were used to reduce features to approximately 13 V-J combinations, which were fed into a naive Bayes classifier. Thyroid-blood repertoire similarity was quantified with the Morisita-Horn index. TCRdb took the public reads, trimmed them with fastp at Q25, ran MiXCR for clone calling and kept in-frame beta chains. Rows are combined by CDR3 protein, so each entry shows the most common genes and DNA. The V and J calls and clone size come from TCRdb's table, not from the authors' own analysis. The sample table shows approximately 160,000 distinct CDR3 sequences, and around 39% are seen once. Approximately 9% of the sample comes from the top ten.

Reading from cysteine to phenylalanine, the CDR3 counts 13 amino acids. This entry keeps only the CDR3 DNA: 39 bases, framed from base 1. The junction shows trimming of 7 bases on V and 5 bases on J, plus 14 bases between the germline ends. As regards this clonotype: The clone's antigen remains unknown. No much larger clone is present one base from it, and per-base qualities are unavailable.

Broader findings and caveats from the paper: The 13-signature model separated ophthalmopathy from stable hyperthyroidism with 85% to 90% sensitivity and approximately 81% specificity in cross-validation, and 80%/75% in the test set. No statistical method was used to set the sample size in advance, and the investigators knew which group each participant was assigned to. Most expanded thyroid clonotypes with a frequency above 0.001 also appeared in blood, which suggests that blood repertoires may reflect the immune response in the thyroid. In validation, the model predicted ophthalmopathy progression with about 70% sensitivity and around 72% specificity; roughly 11 predicted patients were CT-confirmed with GO in a median of about 6.2 months.

Patients with ophthalmopathy had moderately to severely active disease, with a Clinical Activity Score of 3 or more, a NOSPECS grade of 4 or more, and a disease duration of less than 3 months. Anyone with other autoimmune diseases, uncontrolled infections, pregnancy or lactation was excluded from the study. Clinical symptoms, serum thyroxine, TRAb, thyroid ultrasound and orbital computed tomography were used for diagnosis. Using Ficoll-Paque density gradient centrifugation, PBMCs were isolated from less than 13 ml of fresh peripheral blood. Total RNA was extracted using Trizol reagent, and RNA quality was checked on an Agilent 2100 Bioanalyzer.

The chain employs TRBV12-3 or TRBV12-4 and TRBJ1-1; a confident D gene designation cannot be given. Sample: peripheral blood. This clonotype originated in a man aged 30 to 39 with Graves' ophthalmopathy. Donor details come from another sample of the same person, matched by shared clones. The DNA sequence is TGTGCCAGCATCGAGAACTGGGGTACTGAAGCTTTCTTT. Its product reads: CASIENWGTEAFF.